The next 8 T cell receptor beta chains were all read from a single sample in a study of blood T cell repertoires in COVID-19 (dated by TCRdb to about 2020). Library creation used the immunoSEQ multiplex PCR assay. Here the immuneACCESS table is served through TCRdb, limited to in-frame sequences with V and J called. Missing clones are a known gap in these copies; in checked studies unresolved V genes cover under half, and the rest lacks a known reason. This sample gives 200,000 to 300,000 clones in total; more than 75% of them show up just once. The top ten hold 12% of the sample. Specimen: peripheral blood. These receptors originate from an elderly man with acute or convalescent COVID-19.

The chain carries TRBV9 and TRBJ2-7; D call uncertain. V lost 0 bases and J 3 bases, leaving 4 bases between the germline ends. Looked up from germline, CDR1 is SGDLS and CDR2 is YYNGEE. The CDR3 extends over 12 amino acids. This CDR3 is CASSVDNYEQYF. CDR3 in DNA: TGTGCCAGCAGCGTAGACAACTACGAGCAGTACTTC. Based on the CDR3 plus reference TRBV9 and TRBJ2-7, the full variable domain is DSGVTQTPKHLITATGQRVTLRCSPRSGDLSVYWYQQSLDQGLQFLIQYYNGEERAKGNILERFSAQQFPDLHSELNLSSLELGDSALYFCASSVDNYEQYFGPGTRLTVT.

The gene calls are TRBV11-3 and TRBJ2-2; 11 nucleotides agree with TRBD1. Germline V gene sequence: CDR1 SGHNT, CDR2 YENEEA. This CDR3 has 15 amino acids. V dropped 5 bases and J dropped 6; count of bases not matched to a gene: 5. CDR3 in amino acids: CASSSRDRGSGELFF. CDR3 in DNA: TGTGCCAGCAGCAGCCGGGACAGGGGGTCCGGGGAGCTGTTTTTT.

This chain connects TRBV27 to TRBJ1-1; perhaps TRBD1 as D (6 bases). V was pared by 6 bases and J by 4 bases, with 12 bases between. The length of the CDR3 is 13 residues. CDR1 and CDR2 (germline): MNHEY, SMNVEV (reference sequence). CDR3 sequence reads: CASSRRGSTEAFF. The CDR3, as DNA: TGTGCCAGCAGCCGCAGGGGTAGCACTGAAGCTTTCTTT.

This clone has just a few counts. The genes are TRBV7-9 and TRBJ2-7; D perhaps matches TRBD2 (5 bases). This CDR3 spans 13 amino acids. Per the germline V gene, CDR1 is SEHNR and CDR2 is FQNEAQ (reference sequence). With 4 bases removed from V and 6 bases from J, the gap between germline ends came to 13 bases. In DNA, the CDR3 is TGTGCCAGCAGCTCTAAACCGGGATCCGAGCAGTACTTC. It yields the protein CASSSKPGSEQYF.

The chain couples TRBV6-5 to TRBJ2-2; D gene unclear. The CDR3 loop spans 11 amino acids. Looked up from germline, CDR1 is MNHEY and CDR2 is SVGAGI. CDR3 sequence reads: CAAANTGELFF. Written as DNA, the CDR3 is TGTGCGGCGGCGAACACCGGGGAGCTGTTTTTT.

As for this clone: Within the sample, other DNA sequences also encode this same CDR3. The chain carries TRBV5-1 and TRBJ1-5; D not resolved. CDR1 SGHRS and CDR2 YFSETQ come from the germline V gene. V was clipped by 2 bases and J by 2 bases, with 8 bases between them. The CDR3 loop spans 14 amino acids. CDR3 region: CASSLGEGNQPQHF. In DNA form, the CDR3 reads TGCGCCAGCAGCTTAGGTGAGGGCAATCAGCCCCAGCATTTT.

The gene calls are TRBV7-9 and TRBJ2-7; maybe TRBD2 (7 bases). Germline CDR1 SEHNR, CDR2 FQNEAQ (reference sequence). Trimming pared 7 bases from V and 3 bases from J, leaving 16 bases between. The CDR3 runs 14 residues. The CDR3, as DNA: TGTGCCAGCACCCTACAGGGAGGGAGCTACGAGCAGTACTTC. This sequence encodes CASTLQGGSYEQYF.

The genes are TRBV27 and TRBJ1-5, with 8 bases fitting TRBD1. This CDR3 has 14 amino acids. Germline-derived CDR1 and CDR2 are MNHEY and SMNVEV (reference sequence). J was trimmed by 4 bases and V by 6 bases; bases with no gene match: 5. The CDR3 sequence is CASRTQGVNQPQHF. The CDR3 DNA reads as TGTGCCAGCAGAACACAGGGGGTAAATCAGCCCCAGCATTTT.